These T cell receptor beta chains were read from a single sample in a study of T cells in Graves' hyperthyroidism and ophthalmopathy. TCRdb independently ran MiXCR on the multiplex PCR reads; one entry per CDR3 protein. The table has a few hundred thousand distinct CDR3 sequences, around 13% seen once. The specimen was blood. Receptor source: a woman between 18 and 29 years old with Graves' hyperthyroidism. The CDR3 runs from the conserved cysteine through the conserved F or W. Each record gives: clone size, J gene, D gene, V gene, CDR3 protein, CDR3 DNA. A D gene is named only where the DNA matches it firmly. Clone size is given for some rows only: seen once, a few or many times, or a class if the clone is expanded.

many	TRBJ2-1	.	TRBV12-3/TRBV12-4	CASRDPSEYCEQFF	TGTGCCAGCAGGGACCCCTCGGAGTACTGTGAGCAGTTCTTC
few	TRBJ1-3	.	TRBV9	CASSAGNTGNTIYF	TGTGCCAGCAGCGCCGGGAATACTGGAAACACCATATATTTT
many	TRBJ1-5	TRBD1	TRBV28	CASSSRDRVDQPQHF	TGTGCCAGCAGTTCTCGGGACAGGGTGGATCAGCCCCAGCATTTT
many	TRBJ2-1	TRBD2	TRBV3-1	CASSLGLAGTNEQFF	TGTGCCAGCAGCCTGGGACTAGCGGGGACCAATGAGCAGTTCTTC
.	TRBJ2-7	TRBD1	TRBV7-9	CASSSSGTGPYEQYF	TGTGCCAGCAGCTCCTCCGGGACAGGGCCCTACGAGCAGTACTTC
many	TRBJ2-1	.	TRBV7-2	CASSPRSWGQTRMEQFF	TGTGCCAGCAGCCCACGTTCGTGGGGCCAAACAAGGATGGAGCAGTTCTTC
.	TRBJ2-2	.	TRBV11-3	CASSPLVGEGNTGELFF	TGTGCCAGCAGCCCTCTAGTAGGAGAAGGGAACACCGGGGAGCTGTTTTTT
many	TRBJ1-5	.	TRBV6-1	CASTPGPNQPQHF	TGTGCCAGCACTCCGGGCCCCAATCAGCCCCAGCATTTT
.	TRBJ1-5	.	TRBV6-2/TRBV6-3	CVSSLDSNQPQHF	TGTGTCAGCAGCCTGGACTCTAATCAGCCCCAGCATTTT
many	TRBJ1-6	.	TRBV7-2	CASSLGPKNSPLHF	TGTGCCAGCAGCTTAGGGCCCAAGAATTCACCCCTCCACTTT
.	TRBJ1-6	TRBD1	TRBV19	CASSLGQGAKGSPLHF	TGTGCCAGTAGTCTTGGACAGGGAGCAAAGGGATCACCCCTCCACTTT
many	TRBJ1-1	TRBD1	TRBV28	CASSGTGAVDTEAFF	TGTGCCAGCAGTGGCACAGGGGCGGTGGACACTGAAGCTTTCTTT
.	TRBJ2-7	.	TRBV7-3	CASSFAGSDEQYF	TGTGCCAGCAGCTTTGCAGGGTCAGACGAGCAGTACTTC
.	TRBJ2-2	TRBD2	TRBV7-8	CASSPKLAGVDTGELFF	TGTGCCAGCAGCCCGAAGCTAGCGGGGGTGGACACCGGGGAGCTGTTTTTT
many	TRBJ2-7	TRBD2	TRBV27	CASSTRAGVSYEQYF	TGTGCCAGCAGTACAAGGGCGGGAGTGTCCTACGAGCAGTACTTC
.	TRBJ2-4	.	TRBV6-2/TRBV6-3	CASSYTPWVAKNIQYF	TGTGCCAGCAGTTACACCCCTTGGGTAGCCAAAAACATTCAGTACTTC
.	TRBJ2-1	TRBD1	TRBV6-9	CASSYLQGANNEQFF	TGTGCCAGCAGTTACTTACAGGGGGCCAACAATGAGCAGTTCTTC
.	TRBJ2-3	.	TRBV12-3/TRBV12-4	CASGGTSSTDAQYF	TGTGCCAGCGGTGGGACTTCTAGCACAGATGCGCAGTATTTT
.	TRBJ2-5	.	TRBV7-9	CASTGDQETQYF	TGTGCCAGCACTGGGGATCAAGAGACCCAGTACTTC
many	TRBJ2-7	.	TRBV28	CASTLVGGGAGGQYF	TGTGCCAGCACCCTAGTGGGCGGAGGGGCCGGTGGGCAGTACTTC
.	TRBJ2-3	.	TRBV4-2	CASSQVSQGGTDTQYF	TGTGCCAGCAGCCAAGTGTCCCAAGGGGGGACAGATACGCAGTATTTT
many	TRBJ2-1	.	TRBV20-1	CSARDWRGPMSNEQFF	TGCAGTGCTAGAGATTGGAGAGGGCCGATGTCCAATGAGCAGTTCTTC
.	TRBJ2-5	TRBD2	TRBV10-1	CVSSESIAGQETQYF	TGCGTCAGCAGTGAGTCCATAGCGGGGCAAGAGACCCAGTACTTC
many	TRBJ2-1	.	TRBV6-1	CASSSDSNNEQFF	TGTGCCAGCAGTTCGGACAGCAACAATGAGCAGTTCTTC
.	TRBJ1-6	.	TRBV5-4	CASSLNAGSYNSPLHF	TGTGCCAGCAGCTTAAATGCAGGATCCTATAATTCACCCCTCCACTTT
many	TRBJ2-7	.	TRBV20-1	CSASAYGPRAYEQYF	TGCAGTGCTAGTGCATACGGACCTAGGGCCTACGAGCAGTACTTC
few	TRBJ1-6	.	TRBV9	CASSPETSSYNSPLHF	TGTGCCAGCAGCCCGGAGACCAGCTCCTATAATTCACCCCTCCACTTT
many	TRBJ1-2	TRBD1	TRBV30	CAGDLTGGYYGYTF	TGTGCCGGAGACCTGACAGGGGGCTACTATGGCTACACCTTC
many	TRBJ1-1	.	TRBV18	CASSLVAVNTEAFF	TGTGCCAGCTCACTCGTGGCCGTGAACACTGAAGCTTTCTTT
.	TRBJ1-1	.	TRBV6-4	CASSDFSQGTEAFF	TGTGCCAGCAGTGACTTCAGCCAAGGCACTGAAGCTTTCTTT
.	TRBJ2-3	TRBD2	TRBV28	CASSGRIAGGPDTQYF	TGTGCCAGCAGCGGGAGGATAGCGGGGGGCCCAGATACGCAGTATTTT
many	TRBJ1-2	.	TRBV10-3	CAISPSGDGYTF	TGTGCCATCAGTCCCTCGGGAGACGGCTACACCTTC
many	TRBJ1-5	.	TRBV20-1	CSARDGGSNQPQHF	TGCAGTGCTAGAGATGGAGGTTCCAATCAGCCCCAGCATTTT
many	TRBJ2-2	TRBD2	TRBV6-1	CASSYGQAGAIGELFF	TGTGCCAGCAGTTATGGTCAAGCGGGAGCCATAGGGGAGCTGTTTTTT
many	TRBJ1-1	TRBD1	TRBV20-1	CSASDRDIWDTEAFF	TGCAGTGCTTCGGACAGGGACATATGGGACACTGAAGCTTTCTTT
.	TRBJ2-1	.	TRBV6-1	CASSENPPGVGLEQFF	TGTGCCAGCAGTGAAAACCCGCCAGGGGTAGGGCTTGAGCAGTTCTTC
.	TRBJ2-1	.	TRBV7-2	CASSFPLNNEQFF	TGTGCCAGCAGCTTCCCATTAAACAATGAGCAGTTCTTC
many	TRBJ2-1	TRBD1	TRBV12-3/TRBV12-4	CASSSGQGDNEQFF	TGTGCCAGCAGCTCTGGACAGGGGGATAATGAGCAGTTCTTC
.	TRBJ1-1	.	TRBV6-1	CASMDLVEAFF	TGTGCCAGCATGGATTTGGTTGAAGCTTTCTTT
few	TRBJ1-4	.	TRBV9	CASSPGHASTNEKLFF	TGTGCCAGCAGCCCGGGGCATGCCTCAACTAATGAAAAACTGTTTTTT
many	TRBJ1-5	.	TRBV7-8	CASAQGSVPNQPQHF	TGTGCCAGCGCACAAGGGTCGGTTCCCAATCAGCCCCAGCATTTT
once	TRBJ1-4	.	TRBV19	CTSIARGSTNEKLFF	TGTACCAGTATTGCCAGGGGATCAACTAATGAAAAACTGTTTTTT
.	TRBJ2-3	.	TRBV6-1	CASSDRDFPTDTQYF	TGTGCCAGCAGCGACAGGGACTTTCCCACAGATACGCAGTATTTT
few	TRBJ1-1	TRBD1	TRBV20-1	CSAPLWDRGTEYTEAFF	TGCAGTGCTCCATTGTGGGACAGGGGGACGGAGTACACTGAAGCTTTCTTT
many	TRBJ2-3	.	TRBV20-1	CSVSGGRDTQYF	TGCAGTGTCAGCGGAGGGAGAGATACGCAGTATTTT
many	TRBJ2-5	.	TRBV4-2	CASSQADAVLTETQYF	TGTGCCAGCAGCCAGGCGGACGCTGTCCTAACAGAGACCCAGTACTTC
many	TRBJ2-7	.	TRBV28	CASSLLASYEQYF	TGTGCCAGCAGTTTATTGGCCTCCTACGAGCAGTACTTC
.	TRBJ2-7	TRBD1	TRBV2	CASGTGGTYEQYF	TGTGCCAGCGGTACAGGGGGGACCTACGAGCAGTACTTC
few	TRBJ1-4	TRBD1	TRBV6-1	CASSPGQAPFKLFF	TGTGCCAGCTCCCCGGGACAGGCCCCCTTTAAACTGTTTTTT
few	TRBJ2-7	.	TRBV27	CASSLSMTSQYEQYF	TGTGCCAGCAGTTTATCTATGACTAGTCAGTACGAGCAGTACTTC
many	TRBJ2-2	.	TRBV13	CASSLGGADGELFF	TGTGCCAGCAGCTTGGGGGGGGCCGACGGGGAGCTGTTTTTT
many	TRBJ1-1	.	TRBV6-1	CASSDGLWTEAFF	TGTGCCAGCAGTGACGGTCTCTGGACTGAAGCTTTCTTT
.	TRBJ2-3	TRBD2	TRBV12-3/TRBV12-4	CASRPGGGHTDTQYF	TGTGCCAGCAGACCGGGAGGCGGGCACACAGATACGCAGTATTTT
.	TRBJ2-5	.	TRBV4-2	CASSQEGVVRETQYF	TGTGCCAGCAGCCAAGAGGGGGTAGTAAGGGAGACCCAGTACTTC